The clone carrying this T cell receptor beta chain was counted only a few times. The data stem from a study of patients and donors after allogeneic stem cell transplantation. CDR1 and CDR2 from the germline V gene are DFQATT and SNEGSKA (reference sequence). The V and J ends lost 6 bases and 4 bases respectively, with 15 bases between them. CDR3 length equals 13 residues. TCRdb redid the calling of the RT-PCR reads with MiXCR, one entry per CDR3 protein. The data show about a million distinct CDR3 sequences, about a sixth seen once. The clonotype originates from a human donor who was either an allogeneic HSCT recipient or a stem cell or donor lymphocyte infusion donor (not recorded which). It is not recorded whose cells these are; they may come from a transplant donor. V and J are TRBV20-1 and TRBJ1-1, with a weak D call TRBD1 (5 bases). The material sequenced was blood, either unsorted or a sorted T cell fraction (not recorded which). The DNA for the CDR3 is TGCAGTGCCCCGAGTGGGGGTTCCACTGAAGCTTTCTTT. Its translation: CSAPSGGSTEAFF.